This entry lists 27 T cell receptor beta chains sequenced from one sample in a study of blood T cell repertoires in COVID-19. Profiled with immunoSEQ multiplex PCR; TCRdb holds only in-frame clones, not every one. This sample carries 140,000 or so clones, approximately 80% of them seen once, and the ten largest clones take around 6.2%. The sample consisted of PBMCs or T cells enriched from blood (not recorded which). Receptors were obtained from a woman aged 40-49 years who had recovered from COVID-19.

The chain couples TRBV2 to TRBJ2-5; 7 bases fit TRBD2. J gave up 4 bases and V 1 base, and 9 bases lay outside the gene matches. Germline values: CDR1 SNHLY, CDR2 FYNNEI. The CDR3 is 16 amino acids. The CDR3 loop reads CASSEVVGGPRETQYF. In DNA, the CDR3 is TGTGCCAGCAGTGAAGTCGTGGGAGGGCCGAGAGAGACCCAGTACTTC.

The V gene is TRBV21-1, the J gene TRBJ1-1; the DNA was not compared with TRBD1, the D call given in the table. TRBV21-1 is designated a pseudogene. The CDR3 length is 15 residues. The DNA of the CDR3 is TGTGCCAGCCCCCTAGTCGACAGGGTGAACACTGAAGCTTTCTTT. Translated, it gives CASPLVDRVNTEAFF.

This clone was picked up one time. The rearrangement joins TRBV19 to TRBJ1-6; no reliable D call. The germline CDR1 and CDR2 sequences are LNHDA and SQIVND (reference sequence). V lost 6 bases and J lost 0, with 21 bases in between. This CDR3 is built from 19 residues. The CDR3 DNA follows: TGTGCCAGTAGCCGATTTACAACCCCTCCAAGCTCCTATAATTCACCCCTCCACTTT. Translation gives CASSRFTTPPSSYNSPLHF. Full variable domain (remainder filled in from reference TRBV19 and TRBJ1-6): DGGITQSPKYLFRKEGQNVTLSCEQNLNHDAMYWYRQDPGQGLRLIYYSQIVNDFQKGDIAEGYSVSREKKESFPLTVTSAQKNPTAFYLCASSRFTTPPSSYNSPLHFGNGTRLTVT.

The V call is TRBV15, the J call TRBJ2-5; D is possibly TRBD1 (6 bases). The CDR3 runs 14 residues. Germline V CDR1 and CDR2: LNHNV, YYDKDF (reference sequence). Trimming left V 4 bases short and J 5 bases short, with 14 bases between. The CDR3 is CATSTAERGETQYF. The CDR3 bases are TGTGCCACCAGCACGGCAGAAAGGGGGGAGACCCAGTACTTC.

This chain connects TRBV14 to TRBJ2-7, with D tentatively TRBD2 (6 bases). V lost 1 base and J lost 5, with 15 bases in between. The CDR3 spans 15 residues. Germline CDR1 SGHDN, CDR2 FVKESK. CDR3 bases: TGTGCCAGCAGCCAAGTGGAGGGACCTGGAAACGAGCAGTACTTC. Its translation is CASSQVEGPGNEQYF.

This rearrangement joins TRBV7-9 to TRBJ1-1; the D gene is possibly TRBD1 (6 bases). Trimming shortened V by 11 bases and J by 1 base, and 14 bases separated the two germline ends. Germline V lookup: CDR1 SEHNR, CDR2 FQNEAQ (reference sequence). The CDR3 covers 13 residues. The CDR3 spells CAVNRAPNTEAFF. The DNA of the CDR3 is TGTGCCGTCAACAGGGCCCCGAACACTGAAGCTTTCTTT.

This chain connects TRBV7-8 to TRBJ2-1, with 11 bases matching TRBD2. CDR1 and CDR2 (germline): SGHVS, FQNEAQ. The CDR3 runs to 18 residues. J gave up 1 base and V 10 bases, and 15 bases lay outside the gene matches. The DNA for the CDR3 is TGTGCCACCCTACTAGCGGGAGTTCTGGTGGGGTCCTACAATGAGCAGTTCTTC. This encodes CATLLAGVLVGSYNEQFF.

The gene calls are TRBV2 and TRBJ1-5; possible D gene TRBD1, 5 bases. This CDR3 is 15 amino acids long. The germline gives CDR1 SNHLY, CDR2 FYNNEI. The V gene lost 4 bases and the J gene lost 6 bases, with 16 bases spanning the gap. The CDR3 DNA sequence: TGTGCCAGCAGTGCGGAGTCAGGGTTTTTTCAGCCCCAGCATTTT. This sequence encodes CASSAESGFFQPQHF. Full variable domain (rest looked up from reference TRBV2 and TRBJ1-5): EPEVTQTPSHQVTQMGQEVILRCVPISNHLYFYWYRQILGQKVEFLVSFYNNEISEKSEIFDDQFSVERPDGSNFTLKIRSTKLEDSAMYFCASSAESGFFQPQHFGDGTRLSIL.

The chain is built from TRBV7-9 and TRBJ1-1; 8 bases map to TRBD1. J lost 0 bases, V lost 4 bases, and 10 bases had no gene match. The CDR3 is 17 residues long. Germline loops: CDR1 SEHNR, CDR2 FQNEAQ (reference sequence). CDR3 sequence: CASSSDRGLGMNTEAFF. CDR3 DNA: TGTGCCAGCAGCTCCGACAGGGGTTTGGGCATGAACACTGAAGCTTTCTTT.

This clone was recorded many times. The CDR3 loop is CASLTGTGSSSPLHF. In DNA, the CDR3 is TGTGCCAGCCTAACCGGGACAGGGTCTTCATCACCCCTCCACTTT. The chain joins TRBV2 to TRBJ1-6; TRBD1 aligns across 9 bases. CDR3 length: 15 amino acids. The trim removed 8 bases at V and 10 bases at J, leaving 12 bases unmatched. Looked up from germline, CDR1 is SNHLY and CDR2 is FYNNEI. The whole variable domain, filled in from reference TRBV2 and TRBJ1-6, reads EPEVTQTPSHQVTQMGQEVILRCVPISNHLYFYWYRQILGQKVEFLVSFYNNEISEKSEIFDDQFSVERPDGSNFTLKIRSTKLEDSAMYFCASLTGTGSSSPLHFGNGTRLTVT.

The chain's CDR3 is CASSERRGIEAFF. In DNA form, the CDR3 reads TGTGCCAGCAGCGAGCGCAGGGGCATAGAAGCTTTCTTT. The genes are TRBV3-1 (or the pseudogene TRBV3-2) and TRBJ1-1; possibly TRBD1 for D (6 bases). Germline V gene sequence: CDR1 LGHDT, CDR2 YNNKEL (reference sequence). Deletions cut 5 bases from V and 8 bases from J, with 15 bases between. The CDR3 loop spans 13 amino acids.

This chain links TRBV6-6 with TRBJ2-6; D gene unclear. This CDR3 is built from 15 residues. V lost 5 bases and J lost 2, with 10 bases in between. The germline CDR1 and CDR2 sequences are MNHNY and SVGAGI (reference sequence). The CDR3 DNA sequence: TGTGCCAGCAGTCCAGATAACACTGGGGCCAACGTCCTGACTTTC. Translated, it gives CASSPDNTGANVLTF.

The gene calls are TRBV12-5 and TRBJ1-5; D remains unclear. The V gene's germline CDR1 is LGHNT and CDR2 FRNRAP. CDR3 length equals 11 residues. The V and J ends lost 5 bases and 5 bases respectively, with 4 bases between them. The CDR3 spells CASGIDQPQHF. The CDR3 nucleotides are TGTGCTAGTGGTATAGATCAGCCCCAGCATTTT.

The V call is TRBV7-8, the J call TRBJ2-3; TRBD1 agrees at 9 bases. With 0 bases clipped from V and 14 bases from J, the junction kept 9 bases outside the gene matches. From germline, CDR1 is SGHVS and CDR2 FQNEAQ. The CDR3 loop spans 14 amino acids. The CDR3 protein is CASSLAAQDRGRYF. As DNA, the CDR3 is TGTGCCAGCAGCTTAGCCGCCCAGGACAGGGGCCGGTATTTT.

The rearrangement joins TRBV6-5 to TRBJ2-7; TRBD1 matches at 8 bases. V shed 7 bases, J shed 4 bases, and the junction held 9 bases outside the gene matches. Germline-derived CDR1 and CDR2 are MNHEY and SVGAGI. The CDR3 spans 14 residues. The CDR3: CASNHQGASYEQYF. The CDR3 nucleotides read TGTGCCAGCAACCACCAGGGGGCCTCTTACGAGCAGTACTTC.

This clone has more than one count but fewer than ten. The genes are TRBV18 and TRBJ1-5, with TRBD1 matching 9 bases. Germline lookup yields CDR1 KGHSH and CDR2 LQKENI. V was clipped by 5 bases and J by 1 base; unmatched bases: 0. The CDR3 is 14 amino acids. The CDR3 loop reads CASSGQGSNQPQHF. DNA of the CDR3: TGTGCCAGCTCAGGACAGGGGAGCAATCAGCCCCAGCATTTT.

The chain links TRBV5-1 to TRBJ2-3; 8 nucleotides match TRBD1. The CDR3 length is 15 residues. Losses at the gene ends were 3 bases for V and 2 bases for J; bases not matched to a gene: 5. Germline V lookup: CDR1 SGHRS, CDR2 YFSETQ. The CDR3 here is CASSWGQEITDTQYF. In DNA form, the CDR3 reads TGCGCCAGCAGCTGGGGACAGGAGATCACAGATACGCAGTATTTT.

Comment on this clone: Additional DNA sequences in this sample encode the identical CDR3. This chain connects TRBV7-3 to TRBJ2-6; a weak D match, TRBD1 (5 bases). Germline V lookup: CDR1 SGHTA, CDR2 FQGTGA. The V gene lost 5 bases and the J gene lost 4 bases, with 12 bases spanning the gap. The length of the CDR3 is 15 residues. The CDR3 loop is CASSLQGAGANVLTF. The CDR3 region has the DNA TGTGCCAGCAGCCTCCAGGGTGCAGGGGCCAACGTCCTGACTTTC.

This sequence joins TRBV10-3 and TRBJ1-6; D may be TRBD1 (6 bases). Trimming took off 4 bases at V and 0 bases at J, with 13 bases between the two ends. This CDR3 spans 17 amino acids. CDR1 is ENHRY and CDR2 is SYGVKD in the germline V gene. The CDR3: CAISVTGLSSYNSPLHF. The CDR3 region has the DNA TGTGCCATCAGTGTCACAGGGTTAAGCTCCTATAATTCACCCCTCCACTTT.

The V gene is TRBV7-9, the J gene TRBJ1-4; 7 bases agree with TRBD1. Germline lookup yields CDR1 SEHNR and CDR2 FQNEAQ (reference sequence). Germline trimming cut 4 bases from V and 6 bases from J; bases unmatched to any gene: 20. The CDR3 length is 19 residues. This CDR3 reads CASSSKLTGWDGAHEKLFF. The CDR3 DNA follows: TGTGCCAGCAGCTCCAAATTGACAGGGTGGGACGGCGCGCATGAAAAACTGTTTTTT.

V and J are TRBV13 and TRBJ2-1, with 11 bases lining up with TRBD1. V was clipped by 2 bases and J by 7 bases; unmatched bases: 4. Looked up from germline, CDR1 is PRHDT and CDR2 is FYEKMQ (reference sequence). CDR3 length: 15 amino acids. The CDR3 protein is CASSLRDRGWNEQFF. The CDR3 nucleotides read TGTGCCAGCAGCTTACGGGACAGGGGGTGGAATGAGCAGTTCTTC.

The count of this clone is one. The CDR3 here is CAWSLLSGGAYNEQFF. The CDR3 DNA is TGTGCCTGGAGTCTACTCAGCGGGGGGGCATACAATGAGCAGTTCTTC. The V and J genes are TRBV30 and TRBJ2-1; 10 bases are a match to TRBD2. The junction had 8 bases not matched to a gene; V was cut back by 2 bases and J by 4 bases. Germline CDR1 and CDR2: GTSNPN and SVGIG (reference sequence). The CDR3 contains 16 residues.

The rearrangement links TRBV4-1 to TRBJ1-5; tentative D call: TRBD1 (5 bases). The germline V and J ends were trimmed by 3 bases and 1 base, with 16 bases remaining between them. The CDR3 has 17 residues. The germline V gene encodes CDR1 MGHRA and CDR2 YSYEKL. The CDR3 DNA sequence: TGCGCCAGCAGCCACCCCGGTGGACAACTGAGCAATCAGCCCCAGCATTTT. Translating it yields CASSHPGGQLSNQPQHF.

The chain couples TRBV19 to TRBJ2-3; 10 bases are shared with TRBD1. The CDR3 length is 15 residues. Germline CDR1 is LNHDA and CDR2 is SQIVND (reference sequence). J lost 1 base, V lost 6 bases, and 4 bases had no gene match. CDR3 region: CASRSGTGGTDTQYF. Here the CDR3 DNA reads TGTGCCAGTAGGTCCGGGACAGGGGGCACAGATACGCAGTATTTT. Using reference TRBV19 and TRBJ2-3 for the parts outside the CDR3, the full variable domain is DGGITQSPKYLFRKEGQNVTLSCEQNLNHDAMYWYRQDPGQGLRLIYYSQIVNDFQKGDIAEGYSVSREKKESFPLTVTSAQKNPTAFYLCASRSGTGGTDTQYFGPGTRLTVL.

DNA of the CDR3: TGTGCCAGTAGTAGATACAGCGGGACGAACACCGGGGAGCTGTTTTTT. Its translation: CASSRYSGTNTGELFF. J is TRBJ2-2 and V is TRBV19, with 7 bases aligning to TRBD2. The CDR3 length is 16 residues. The ends lost 4 bases at V and 0 bases at J; junction bases unmatched: 5. Germline-derived CDR1 and CDR2 are LNHDA and SQIVND (reference sequence).

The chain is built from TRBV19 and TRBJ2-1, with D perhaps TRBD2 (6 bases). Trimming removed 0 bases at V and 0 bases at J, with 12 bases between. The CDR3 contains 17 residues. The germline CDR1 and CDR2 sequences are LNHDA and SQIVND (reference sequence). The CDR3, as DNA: TGTGCCAGTAGTATAGAATCAGGCGGGGCCTCCTACAATGAGCAGTTCTTC. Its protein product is CASSIESGGASYNEQFF.

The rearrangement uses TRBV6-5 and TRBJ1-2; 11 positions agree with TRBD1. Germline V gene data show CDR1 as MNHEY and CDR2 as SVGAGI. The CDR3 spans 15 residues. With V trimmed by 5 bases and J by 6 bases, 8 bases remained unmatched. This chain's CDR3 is CASSTLGQGADGYTF. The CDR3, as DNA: TGTGCCAGCAGTACCCTTGGACAGGGGGCGGATGGCTACACCTTC.